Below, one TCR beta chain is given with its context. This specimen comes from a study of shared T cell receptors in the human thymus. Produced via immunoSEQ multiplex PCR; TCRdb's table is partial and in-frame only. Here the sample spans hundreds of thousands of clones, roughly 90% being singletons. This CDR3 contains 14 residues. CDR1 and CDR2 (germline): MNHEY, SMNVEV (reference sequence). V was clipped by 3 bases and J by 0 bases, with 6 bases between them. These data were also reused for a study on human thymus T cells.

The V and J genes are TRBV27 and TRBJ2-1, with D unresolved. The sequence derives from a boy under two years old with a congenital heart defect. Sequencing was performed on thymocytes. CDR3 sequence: CASSLGSSYNEQFF. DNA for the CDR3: TGTGCCAGCAGTTTGGGCAGCTCCTACAATGAGCAGTTCTTC.